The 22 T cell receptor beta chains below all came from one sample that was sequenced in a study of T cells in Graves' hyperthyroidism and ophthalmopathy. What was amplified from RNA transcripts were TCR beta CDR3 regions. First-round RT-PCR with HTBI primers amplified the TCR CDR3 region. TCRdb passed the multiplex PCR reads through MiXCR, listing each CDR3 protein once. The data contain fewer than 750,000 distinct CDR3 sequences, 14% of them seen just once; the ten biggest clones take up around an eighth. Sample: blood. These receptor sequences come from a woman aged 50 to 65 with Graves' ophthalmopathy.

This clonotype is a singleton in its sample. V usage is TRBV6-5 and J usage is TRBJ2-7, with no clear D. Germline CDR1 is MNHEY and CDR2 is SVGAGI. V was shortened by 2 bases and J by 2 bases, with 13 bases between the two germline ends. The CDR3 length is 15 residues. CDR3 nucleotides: TGTGCCAGCAGTTACGATAGTAACCCGACCTACGAGCAGTACTTC. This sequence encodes CASSYDSNPTYEQYF.

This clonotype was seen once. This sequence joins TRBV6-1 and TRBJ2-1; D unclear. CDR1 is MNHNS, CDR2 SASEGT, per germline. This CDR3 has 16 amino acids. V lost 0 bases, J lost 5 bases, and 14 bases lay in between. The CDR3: CASSEAGKSLNNEQFF. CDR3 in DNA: TGTGCCAGCAGTGAAGCGGGGAAATCCCTCAACAATGAGCAGTTCTTC.

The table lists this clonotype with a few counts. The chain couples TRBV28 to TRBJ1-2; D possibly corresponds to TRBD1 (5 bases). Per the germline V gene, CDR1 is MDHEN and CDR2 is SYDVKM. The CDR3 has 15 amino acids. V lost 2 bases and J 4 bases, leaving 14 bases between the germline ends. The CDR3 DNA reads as TGTGCCAGCAGTTTAGAAAGGGACCCATCCTATGGCTACACCTTC. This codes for CASSLERDPSYGYTF.

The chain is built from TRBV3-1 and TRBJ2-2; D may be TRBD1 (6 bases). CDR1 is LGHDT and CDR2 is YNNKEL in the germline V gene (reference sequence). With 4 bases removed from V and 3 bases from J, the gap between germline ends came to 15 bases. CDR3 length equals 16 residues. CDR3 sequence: CASSRRQGLDTGELFF. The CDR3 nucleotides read TGTGCCAGCAGCCGAAGGCAGGGGCTAGACACCGGGGAGCTGTTTTTT.

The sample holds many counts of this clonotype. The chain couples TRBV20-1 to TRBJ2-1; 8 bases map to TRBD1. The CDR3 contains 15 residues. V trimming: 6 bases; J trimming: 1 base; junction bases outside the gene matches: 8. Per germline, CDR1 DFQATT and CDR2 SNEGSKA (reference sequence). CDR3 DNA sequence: TGCAGTGCCCCCGACAGGGGAGTTTCCTACAATGAGCAGTTCTTC. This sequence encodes CSAPDRGVSYNEQFF.

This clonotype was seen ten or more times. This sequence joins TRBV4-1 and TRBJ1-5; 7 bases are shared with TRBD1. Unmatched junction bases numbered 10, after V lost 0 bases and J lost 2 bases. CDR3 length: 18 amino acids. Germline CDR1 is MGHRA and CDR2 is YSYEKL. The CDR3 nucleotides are TGCGCCAGCAGCCAAGATCGGGACAGCCATCTACGCAATCAGCCCCAGCATTTT. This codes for CASSQDRDSHLRNQPQHF.

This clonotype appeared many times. Here the CDR3 DNA reads TGTGCCAGCAGTTCCCCACGGAGCACGCGGCTGACAGATACGCAGTATTTT. Translating it yields CASSSPRSTRLTDTQYF. The chain has TRBV28 and TRBJ2-3; D gene uncertain. V lost 4 bases to trimming and J lost 3 bases, with 20 bases between them. Germline CDR1 reads MDHEN; CDR2 reads SYDVKM. This CDR3 has 17 amino acids.

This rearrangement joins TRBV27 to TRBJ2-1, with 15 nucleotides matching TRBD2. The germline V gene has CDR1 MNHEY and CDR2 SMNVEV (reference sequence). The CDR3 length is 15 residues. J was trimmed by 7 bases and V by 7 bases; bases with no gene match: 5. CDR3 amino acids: CASTKGTSGRNEQFF. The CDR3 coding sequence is TGTGCCAGCACCAAAGGGACTAGCGGGAGGAATGAGCAGTTCTTC.

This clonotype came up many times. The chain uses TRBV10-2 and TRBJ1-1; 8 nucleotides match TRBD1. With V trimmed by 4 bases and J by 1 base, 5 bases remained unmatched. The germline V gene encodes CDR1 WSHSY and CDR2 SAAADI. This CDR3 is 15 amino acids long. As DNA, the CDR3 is TGCGCCAGCAGTGCCCGGGACAGGAAGAACACTGAAGCTTTCTTT. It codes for CASSARDRKNTEAFF.

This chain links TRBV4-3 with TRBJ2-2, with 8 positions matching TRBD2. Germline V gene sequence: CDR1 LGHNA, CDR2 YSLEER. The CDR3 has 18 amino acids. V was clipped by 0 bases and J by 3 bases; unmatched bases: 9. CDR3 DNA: TGCGCCAGCAGCCAAGATATTGTAGCGGGAACGTACACCGGGGAGCTGTTTTTT. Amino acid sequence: CASSQDIVAGTYTGELFF.

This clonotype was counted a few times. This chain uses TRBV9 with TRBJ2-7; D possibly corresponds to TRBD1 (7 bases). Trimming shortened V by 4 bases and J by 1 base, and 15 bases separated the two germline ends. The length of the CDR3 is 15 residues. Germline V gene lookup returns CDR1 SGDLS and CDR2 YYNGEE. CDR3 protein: CASSPGGDSSYEQYF. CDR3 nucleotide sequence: TGTGCCAGCAGCCCCGGCGGGGACAGTTCCTACGAGCAGTACTTC.

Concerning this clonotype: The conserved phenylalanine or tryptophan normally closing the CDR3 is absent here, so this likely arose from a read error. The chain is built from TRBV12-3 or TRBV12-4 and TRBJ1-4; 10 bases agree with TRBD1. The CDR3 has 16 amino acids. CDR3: CASSVTAGTGDEKLFI. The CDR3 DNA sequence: TGTGCCAGCAGTGTCACCGCCGGGACAGGGGACGAAAAGCTGTTTATT.

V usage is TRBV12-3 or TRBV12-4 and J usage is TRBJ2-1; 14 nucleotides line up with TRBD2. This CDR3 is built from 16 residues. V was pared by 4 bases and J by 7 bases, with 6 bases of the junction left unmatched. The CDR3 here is CASSSTSGRAGNEQFF. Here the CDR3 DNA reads TGTGCCAGCAGTTCGACTAGCGGGAGGGCCGGGAATGAGCAGTTCTTC.

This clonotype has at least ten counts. In nucleotides, the CDR3 is TGTGCCAGCAGTTTATTACACACGAGCGACGAGCAGTACTTC. Protein sequence: CASSLLHTSDEQYF. The chain couples TRBV27 to TRBJ2-7; no definite D call. This CDR3 is built from 14 residues. The V and J ends lost 1 base and 5 bases respectively, with 12 bases between them. The germline gives CDR1 MNHEY, CDR2 SMNVEV (reference sequence).

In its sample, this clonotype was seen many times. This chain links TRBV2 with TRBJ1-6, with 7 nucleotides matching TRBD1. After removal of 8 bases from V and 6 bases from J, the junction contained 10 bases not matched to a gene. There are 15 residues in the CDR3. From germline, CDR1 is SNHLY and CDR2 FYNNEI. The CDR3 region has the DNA TGTGCCAGCGGATACCGACAGGGTTTTAATTCACCCCTCCACTTT. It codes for CASGYRQGFNSPLHF.

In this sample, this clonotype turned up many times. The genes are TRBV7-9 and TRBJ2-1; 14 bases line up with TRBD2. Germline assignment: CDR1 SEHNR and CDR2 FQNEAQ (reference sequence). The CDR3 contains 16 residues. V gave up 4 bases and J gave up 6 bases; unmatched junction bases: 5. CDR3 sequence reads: CASSSGLAGVLNEQFF. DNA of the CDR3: TGTGCCAGCAGCTCGGGACTAGCGGGAGTACTCAATGAGCAGTTCTTC.

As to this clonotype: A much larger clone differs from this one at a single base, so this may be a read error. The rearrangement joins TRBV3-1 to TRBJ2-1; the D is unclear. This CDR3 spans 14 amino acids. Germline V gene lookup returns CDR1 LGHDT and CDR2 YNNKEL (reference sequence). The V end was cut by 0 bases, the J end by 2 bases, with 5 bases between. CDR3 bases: TGTGCCAGCAGCCAAGAGGGCGCCTACAATGAGCAGTTCTTC. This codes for CASSQEGAYNEQFF.

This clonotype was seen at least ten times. CDR3 bases: TGTGCCAGCAGCACGTGGACAGCTTCGGATGGCTACACCTTC. Amino acid sequence: CASSTWTASDGYTF. The chain links TRBV7-2 to TRBJ1-2; tentatively, D is TRBD1 (6 bases). CDR1 is SGHTA, CDR2 FQGNSA, per germline. V gave up 5 bases and J gave up 6 bases, with 16 bases separating them. CDR3 length: 14 amino acids.

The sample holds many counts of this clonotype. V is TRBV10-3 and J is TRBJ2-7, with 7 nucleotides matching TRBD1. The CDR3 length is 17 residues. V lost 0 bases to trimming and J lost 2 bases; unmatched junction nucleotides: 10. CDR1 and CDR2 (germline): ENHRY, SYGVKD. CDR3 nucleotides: TGTGCCATCAGTGAGTCGGGGCCCCGGGACAGAGCCTACGAGCAGTACTTC. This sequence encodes CAISESGPRDRAYEQYF.

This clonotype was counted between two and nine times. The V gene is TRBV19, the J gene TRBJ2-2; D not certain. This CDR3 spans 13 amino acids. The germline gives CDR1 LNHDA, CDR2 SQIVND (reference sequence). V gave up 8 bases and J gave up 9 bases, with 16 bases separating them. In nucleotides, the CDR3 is TGTGCCAGTTGCGACACCTTTGTACGGGAGCTGTTTTTT. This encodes CASCDTFVRELFF. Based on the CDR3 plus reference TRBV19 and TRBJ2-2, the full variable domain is DGGITQSPKYLFRKEGQNVTLSCEQNLNHDAMYWYRQDPGQGLRLIYYSQIVNDFQKGDIAEGYSVSREKKESFPLTVTSAQKNPTAFYLCASCDTFVRELFFGEGSRLTVL.

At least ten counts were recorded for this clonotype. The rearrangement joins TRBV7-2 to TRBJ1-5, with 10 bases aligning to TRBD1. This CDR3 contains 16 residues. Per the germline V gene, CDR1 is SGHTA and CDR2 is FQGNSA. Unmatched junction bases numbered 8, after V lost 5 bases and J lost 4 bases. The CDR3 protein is CASSILGTGANQPQHF. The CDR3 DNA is TGTGCCAGCAGCATACTAGGGACAGGGGCGAATCAGCCCCAGCATTTT.

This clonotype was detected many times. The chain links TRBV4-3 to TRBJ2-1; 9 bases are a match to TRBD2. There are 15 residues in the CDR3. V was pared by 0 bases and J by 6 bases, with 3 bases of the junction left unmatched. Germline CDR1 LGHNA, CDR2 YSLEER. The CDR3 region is CASSQDSGSGNEQFF. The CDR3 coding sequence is TGCGCCAGCAGCCAAGATAGCGGGAGCGGCAATGAGCAGTTCTTC.